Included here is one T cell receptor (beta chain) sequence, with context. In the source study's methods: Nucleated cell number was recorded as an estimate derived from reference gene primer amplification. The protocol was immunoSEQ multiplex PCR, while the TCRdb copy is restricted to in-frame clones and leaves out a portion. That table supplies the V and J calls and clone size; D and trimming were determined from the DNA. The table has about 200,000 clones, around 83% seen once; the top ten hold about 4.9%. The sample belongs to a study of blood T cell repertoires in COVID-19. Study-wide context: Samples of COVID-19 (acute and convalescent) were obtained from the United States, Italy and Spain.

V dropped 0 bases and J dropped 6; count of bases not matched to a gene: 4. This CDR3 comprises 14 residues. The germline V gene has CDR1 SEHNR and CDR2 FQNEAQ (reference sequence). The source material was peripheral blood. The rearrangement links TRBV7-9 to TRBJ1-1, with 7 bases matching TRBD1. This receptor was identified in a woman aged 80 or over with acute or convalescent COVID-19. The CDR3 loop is CASSLALQGAEAFF. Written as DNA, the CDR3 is TGTGCCAGCAGCTTAGCACTTCAGGGGGCTGAAGCTTTCTTT.